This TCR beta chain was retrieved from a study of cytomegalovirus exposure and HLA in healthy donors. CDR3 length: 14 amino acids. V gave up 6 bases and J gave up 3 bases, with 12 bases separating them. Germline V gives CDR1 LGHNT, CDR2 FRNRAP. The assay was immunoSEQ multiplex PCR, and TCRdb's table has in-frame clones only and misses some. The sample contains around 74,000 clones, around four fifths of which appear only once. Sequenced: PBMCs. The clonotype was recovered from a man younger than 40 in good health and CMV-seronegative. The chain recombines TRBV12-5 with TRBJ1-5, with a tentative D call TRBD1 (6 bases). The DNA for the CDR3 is TGTGCTAGTGGCAGCCAGGGGTACAATCAGCCCCAGCATTTT. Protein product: CASGSQGYNQPQHF. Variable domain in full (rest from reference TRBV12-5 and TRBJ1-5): DARVTQTPRHKVTEMGQEVTMRCQPILGHNTVFWYRQTMMQGLELLAYFRNRAPLDDSGMPKDRFSAEMPDATLATLKIQPSEPRDSAVYFCASGSQGYNQPQHFGDGTRLSIL.